Described below is a single TCR beta chain sequence and its context. This sample is part of a study of sequential checkpoint blockade in melanoma. Study-wide context: Patients were randomized 1:1 to nivolumab-then-ipilimumab or ipilimumab-then-nivolumab first-line. Each arm's sequence ended with maintenance nivolumab.

Libraries were prepared by immunoSEQ multiplex PCR; TCRdb keeps only in-frame clonotypes and omits some of them. The table shows thousands of clones, with less than 75% occurring only once. Treatment specified: randomized to nivolumab then ipilimumab (arm A) or the reverse (arm B). DNA-damaging chemotherapy had not been given to any patient beforehand. PBMC sorting kept live CD3+CD8+ cells without CD19 or CD56. From germline, CDR1 is SGHRS and CDR2 YFSETQ. V was pared by 3 bases and J by 5 bases, with 2 bases of the junction left unmatched. CDR3 size: 14 residues. The material was CD8+ T cells sorted from blood (inferred from file names), obtained from a patient given nivolumab and ipilimumab in sequence. The chain combines TRBV5-1 with TRBJ2-1, with 10 bases lining up with TRBD1. This TCR derives from a human donor with melanoma. The CDR3 protein is CASSSGTGDNEQFF. The CDR3 DNA is TGCGCCAGCAGCTCCGGGACAGGGGACAATGAGCAGTTCTTC.